Below, one T cell receptor (beta chain) is given with its context. Its specificity is not known. The CDR3 covers 17 residues. Looked up from germline, CDR1 is MDHEN and CDR2 is SYDVKM. V dropped 2 bases and J dropped 0 bases, with 15 bases sitting between them. The entry originates in a study of CD8+ T cells in alopecia areata. Study details: Tofacitinib was taken orally by treated patients, and the dose was 5 to 10 mg twice daily.

Study conclusions and caveats: Scalp samples also yield sequences of resident alphabeta T cells from normal skin. The study found higher clonality in lesional than normal scalp, especially in alopecia totalis/universalis.

RNA was isolated and reverse transcribed to cDNA, the sequencing template. Profiling relied on immunoSEQ multiplex PCR, and the TCRdb table lists in-frame clones only, not all of them. The data hold about 14,000 clones, with roughly 55% observed a single time. Samples from alopecia areata patients were lesional scalp punch biopsies and peripheral blood. The receptor was derived from a human donor with alopecia areata. V is TRBV28 and J is TRBJ2-3; maybe TRBD2 (7 bases). The starting material was skin, obtained at week 0. CDR3 sequence reads: CASSLLGGGGSTDTQYF. The CDR3 DNA reads as TGTGCCAGCAGTTTACTCGGGGGCGGGGGTAGCACAGATACGCAGTATTTT.